This TCR beta chain was recovered during a study of CD8+CD57+ T cells in acquired aplastic anemia. Germline values: CDR1 SGHRS, CDR2 YFSETQ. V shed 4 bases and J shed 1 base, with 11 bases lying between them. CDR3 length: 15 residues. Findings of the study overall: Patients versus controls showed no significant CD8+ Simpson's diversity difference. It was found that more than 25 CD8+ CDR3 sequences were shared between patients and controls.

This clonotype occurred many times. Its antigen is still unknown. The sequenced patients had an expansion of CD8+CD57+ cells seen by flow cytometry. Genomic DNA constituted the template upon which TCR beta VDJ and CDR3 profiling was performed. From the reads, TCRdb called clonotypes with MiXCR, one entry per CDR3 protein. The data show fewer than 200,000 distinct CDR3 sequences, around half seen once. The rearrangement uses TRBV5-1 and TRBJ2-2; D is uncertain. This TCR came from a human donor with aplastic anemia. Sample: sorted CD4+, CD8+, or CD8+CD57+ T cells (not recorded which) from PBMCs. The CDR3 nucleotides read TGCGCCAGCAGCAGCCTGGGTGAGAACACCGGGGAGCTGTTTTTT. Translation: CASSSLGENTGELFF.